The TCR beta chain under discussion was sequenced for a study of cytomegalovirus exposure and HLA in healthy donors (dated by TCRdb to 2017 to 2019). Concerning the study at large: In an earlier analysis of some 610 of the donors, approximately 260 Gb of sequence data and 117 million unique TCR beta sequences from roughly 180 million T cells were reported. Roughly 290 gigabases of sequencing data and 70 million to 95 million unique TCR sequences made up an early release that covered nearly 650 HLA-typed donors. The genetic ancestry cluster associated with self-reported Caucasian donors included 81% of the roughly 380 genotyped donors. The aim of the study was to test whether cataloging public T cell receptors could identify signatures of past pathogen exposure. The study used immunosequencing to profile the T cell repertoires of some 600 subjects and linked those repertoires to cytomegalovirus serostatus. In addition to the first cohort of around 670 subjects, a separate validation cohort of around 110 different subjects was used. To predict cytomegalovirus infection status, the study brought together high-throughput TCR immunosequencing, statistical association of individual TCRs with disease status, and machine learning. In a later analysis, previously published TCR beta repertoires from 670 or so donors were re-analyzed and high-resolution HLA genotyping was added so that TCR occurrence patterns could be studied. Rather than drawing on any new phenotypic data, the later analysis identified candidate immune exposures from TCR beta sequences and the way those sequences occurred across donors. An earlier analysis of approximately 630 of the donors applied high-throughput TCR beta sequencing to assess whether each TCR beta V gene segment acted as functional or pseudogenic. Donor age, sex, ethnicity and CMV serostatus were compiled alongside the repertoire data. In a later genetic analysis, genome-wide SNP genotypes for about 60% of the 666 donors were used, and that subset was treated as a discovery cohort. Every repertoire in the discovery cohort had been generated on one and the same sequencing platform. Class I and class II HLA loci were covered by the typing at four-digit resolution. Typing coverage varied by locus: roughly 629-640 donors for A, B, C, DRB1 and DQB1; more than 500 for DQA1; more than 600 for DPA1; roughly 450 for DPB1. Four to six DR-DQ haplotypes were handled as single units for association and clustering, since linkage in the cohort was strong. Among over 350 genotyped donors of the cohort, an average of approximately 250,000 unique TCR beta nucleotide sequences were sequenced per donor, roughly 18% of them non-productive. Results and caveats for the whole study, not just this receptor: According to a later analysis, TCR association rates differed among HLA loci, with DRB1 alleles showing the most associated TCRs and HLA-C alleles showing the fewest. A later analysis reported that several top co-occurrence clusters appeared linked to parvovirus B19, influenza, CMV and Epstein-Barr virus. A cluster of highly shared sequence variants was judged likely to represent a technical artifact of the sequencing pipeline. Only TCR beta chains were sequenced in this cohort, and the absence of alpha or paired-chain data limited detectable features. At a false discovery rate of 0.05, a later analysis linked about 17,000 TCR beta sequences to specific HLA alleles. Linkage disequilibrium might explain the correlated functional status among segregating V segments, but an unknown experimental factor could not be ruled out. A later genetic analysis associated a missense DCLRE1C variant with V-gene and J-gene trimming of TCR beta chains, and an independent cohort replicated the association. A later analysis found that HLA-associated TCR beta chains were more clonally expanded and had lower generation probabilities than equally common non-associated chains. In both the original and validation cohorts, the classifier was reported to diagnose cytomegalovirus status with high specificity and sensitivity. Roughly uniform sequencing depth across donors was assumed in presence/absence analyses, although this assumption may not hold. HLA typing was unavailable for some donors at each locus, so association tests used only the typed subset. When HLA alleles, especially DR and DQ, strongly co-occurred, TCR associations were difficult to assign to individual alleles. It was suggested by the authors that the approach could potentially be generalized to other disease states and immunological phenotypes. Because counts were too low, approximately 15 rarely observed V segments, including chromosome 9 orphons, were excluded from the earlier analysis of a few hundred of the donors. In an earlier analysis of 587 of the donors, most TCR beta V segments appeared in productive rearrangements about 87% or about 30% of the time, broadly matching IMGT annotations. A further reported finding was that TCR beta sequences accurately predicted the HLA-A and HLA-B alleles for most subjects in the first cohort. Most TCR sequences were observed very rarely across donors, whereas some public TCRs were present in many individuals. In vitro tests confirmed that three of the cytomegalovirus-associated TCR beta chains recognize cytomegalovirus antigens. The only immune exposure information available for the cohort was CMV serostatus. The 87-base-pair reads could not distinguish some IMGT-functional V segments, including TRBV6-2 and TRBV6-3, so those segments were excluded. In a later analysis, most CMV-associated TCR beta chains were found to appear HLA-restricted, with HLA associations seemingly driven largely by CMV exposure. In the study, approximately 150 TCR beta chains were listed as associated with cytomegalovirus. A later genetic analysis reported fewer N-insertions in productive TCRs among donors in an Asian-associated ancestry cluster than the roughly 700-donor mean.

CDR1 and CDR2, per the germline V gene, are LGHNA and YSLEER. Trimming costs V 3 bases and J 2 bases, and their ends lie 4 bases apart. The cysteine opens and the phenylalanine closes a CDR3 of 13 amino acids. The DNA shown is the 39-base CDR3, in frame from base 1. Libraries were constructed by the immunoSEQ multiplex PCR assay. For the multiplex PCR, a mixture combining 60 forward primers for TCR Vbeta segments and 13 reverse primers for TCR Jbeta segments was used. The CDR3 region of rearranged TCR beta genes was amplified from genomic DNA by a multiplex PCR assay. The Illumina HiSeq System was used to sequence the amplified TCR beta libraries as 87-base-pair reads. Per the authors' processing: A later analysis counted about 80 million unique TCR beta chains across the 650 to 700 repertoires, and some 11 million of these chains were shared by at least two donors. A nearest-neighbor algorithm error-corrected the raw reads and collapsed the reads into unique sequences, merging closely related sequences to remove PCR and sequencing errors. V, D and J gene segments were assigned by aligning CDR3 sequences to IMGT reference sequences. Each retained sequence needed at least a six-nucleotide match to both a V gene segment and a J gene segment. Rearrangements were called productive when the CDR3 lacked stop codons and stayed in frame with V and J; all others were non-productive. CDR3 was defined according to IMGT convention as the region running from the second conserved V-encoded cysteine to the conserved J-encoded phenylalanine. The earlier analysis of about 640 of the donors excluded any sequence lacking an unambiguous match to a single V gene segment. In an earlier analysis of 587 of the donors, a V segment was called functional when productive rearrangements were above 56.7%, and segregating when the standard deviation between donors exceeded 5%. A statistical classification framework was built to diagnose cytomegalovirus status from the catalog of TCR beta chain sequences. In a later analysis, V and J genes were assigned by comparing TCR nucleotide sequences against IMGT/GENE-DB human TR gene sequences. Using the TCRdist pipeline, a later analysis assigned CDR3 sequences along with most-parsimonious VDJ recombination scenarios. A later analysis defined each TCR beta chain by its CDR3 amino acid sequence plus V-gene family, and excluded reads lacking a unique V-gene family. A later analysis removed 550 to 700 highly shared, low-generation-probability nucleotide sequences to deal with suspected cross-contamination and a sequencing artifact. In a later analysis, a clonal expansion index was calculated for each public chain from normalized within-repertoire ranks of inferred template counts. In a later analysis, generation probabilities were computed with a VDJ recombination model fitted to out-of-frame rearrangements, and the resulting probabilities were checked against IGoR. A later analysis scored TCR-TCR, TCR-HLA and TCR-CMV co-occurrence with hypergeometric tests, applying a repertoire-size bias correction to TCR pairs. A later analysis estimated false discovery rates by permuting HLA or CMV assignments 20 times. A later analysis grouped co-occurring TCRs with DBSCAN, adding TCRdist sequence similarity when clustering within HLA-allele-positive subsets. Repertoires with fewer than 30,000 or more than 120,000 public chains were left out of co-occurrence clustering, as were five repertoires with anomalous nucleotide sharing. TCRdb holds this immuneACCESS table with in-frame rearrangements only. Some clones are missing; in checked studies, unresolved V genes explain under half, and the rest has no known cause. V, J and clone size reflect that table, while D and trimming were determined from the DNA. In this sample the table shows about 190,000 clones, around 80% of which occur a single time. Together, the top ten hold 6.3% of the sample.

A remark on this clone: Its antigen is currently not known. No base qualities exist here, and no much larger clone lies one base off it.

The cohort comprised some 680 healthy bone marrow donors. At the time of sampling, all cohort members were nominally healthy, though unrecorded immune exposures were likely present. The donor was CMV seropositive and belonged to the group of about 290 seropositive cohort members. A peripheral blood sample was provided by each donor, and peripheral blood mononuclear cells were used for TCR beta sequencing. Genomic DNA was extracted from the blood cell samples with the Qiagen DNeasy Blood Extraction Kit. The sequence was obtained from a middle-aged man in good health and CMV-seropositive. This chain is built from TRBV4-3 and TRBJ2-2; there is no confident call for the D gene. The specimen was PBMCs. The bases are TGCGCCAGCAGCCATCCAAACACCGGGGAGCTGTTTTTT. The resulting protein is CASSHPNTGELFF.